The T cell receptor beta chain under discussion was sequenced for a study of lymphopenia after photon versus proton radiotherapy (dated by TCRdb to between 2019 and 2020). About the full investigation: The study compared the immunological effects of photon versus proton radiation therapy in patients with gastrointestinal tumors who developed high-grade lymphopenia. The cohort included approximately 22 patients with gastrointestinal tumors who developed lymphopenia after receiving either photon or proton therapy. The study was designed to characterize how the impact on the immune system differs between the two radiation modalities.

What the study reported, not specific to this receptor: Among patients across the cohort who died, overall survival time showed an inverse correlation with a larger post-nadir drop in TCR diversity. The authors looked at the survival association only in patients who died, and they framed better survival with proton therapy as a possibility rather than a demonstrated result. During treatment, patients who received photon therapy lost naive T cells and TCR diversity and gained effector/memory populations, whereas patients who received proton therapy remained relatively stable. After the lymphocyte count nadir, repertoires from photon-treated patients showed oligoclonal expansion, particularly of CD8+ Temra cells, and this expansion drove the decline in diversity.

The library was generated by the immunoSEQ multiplex PCR assay. Deep sequencing of rearranged TCR beta loci, alongside multiparametric flow cytometry, was used to profile T cell repertoires. Entries here come from immuneACCESS through TCRdb and include only in-frame sequences with V and J called. Some clones fail to appear in such tables; in the studies checked, an unresolved V gene covers under half of the shortfall, and the cause of the remainder is unknown. Across this sample there are some 64,000 clones, with 75% to 90% seen only once. The ten largest clonotypes hold roughly 12% of the sample. On this clone itself: Its antigen remains unidentified. Qualities for individual bases were not recorded, and no much larger clone is one base off.

CDR1 and CDR2, looked up from the germline V gene, are MNHNS and SASEGT. The CDR3 covers 14 residues, taking in both the cysteine and the phenylalanine. Solely the CDR3 DNA is kept, with 42 bases framed from the first base. Clipping removes 8 bases from V and 3 bases from J, with 7 as the unmatched junction base count. Recombination linked TRBV6-1 to TRBJ1-5; TRBD1 fits 7 bases in the junction. The TCR originated in a man older than 75 with esophageal cancer. Sequenced material: peripheral blood, taken from a patient treated with proton-based radiotherapy. The nucleotide sequence reads as follows: TGTGCCAGCCAACCCGGGACAGCCAATCAGCCCCAGCATTTT. This codes for CASQPGTANQPQHF.